This T cell receptor beta chain was identified in a study of blood T cells in healthy people across ages. Germline values: CDR1 MNHNY, CDR2 SVGAGI (reference sequence). The CDR3 is made up of 15 amino acids. V was shortened by 5 bases and J by 4 bases, with 15 bases between the two germline ends. Together with a sample-barcoded 5' primer, a J-beta primer mix was included in a second PCR lasting about 6 to 11 cycles. A tag from a template-switch adaptor with 12 random nucleotides marked each cDNA molecule. From the 5' RACE reads, TCRdb called clonotypes with MiXCR, one entry per CDR3 protein. The sample consists of 800,000 or so distinct CDR3 sequences, approximately 25% of them appearing once. These data also featured in a second study, about T cells of mothers and their children. From that report: In this cohort, donors were a few healthy Caucasian mothers plus their six children. The yield was over 8.5 million TCR beta CDR3 reads from each mother and a few million from each child. The study found slightly higher but non-significant overlap in related versus unrelated mother-child pairs.

Sample: blood. The chain recombines TRBV6-6 with TRBJ2-4; possibly TRBD2 for D (5 bases). The receptor was isolated from a boy between 10 and 17 years old in good health. In nucleotides, the CDR3 is TGTGCCAGCAGTGACACACTAGAACTTAAAAACATTCAGTACTTC. Its protein product is CASSDTLELKNIQYF.